Below, 16 T cell receptor beta chains from the same sample are listed, as sequenced in a study of T cell repertoires in cytomegalovirus infection. TCRdb reprocessed the reads via MiXCR and lists one record per CDR3 protein. The sample records about 460,000 distinct CDR3 sequences, roughly 10% being singletons. Sequencing was performed on PBMCs. These receptors were obtained from a human donor in good health (CMV status not recorded). Some clones in this sample may be carry-over from other donors' samples.

Here the CDR3 DNA reads TGCAGTGCTTCGGACAGGGTCAATGAGCAGTTCTTC. As protein: CSASDRVNEQFF. The rearrangement uses TRBV20-1 and TRBJ2-1; 8 nucleotides align to TRBD1. V dropped 5 bases and J dropped 6; count of bases not matched to a gene: 3. In germline, CDR1 is DFQATT, CDR2 SNEGSKA (reference sequence). There are 12 residues in the CDR3.

In this sample, this clonotype turned up many times. The rearrangement uses TRBV11-2 and TRBJ1-2; no definite D call. Between the trimmed V and J ends, which lost 2 bases and 8 bases, there was a span of 9 bases. Per germline, CDR1 SGHAT and CDR2 FQNNGV. This CDR3 region has 12 residues. The CDR3 DNA sequence: TGTGCCAGCAGCTTACAAGGCCTCGGCTACACCTTC. Its protein product is CASSLQGLGYTF.

There are a few counts of this clonotype. The J gene is TRBJ1-5, the V gene TRBV20-1, with D hard to call. Germline CDR1 DFQATT, CDR2 SNEGSKA (reference sequence). This CDR3 has 14 residues. Between the trimmed V and J ends, which lost 1 base and 2 bases, there was a span of 9 bases. DNA of the CDR3: TGCAGTGCTAGAGGGGAAGGCGGCAATCAGCCCCAGCATTTT. This codes for CSARGEGGNQPQHF.

The sample holds many counts of this clonotype. This sequence joins TRBV6-6 and TRBJ2-7; 11 nucleotides agree with TRBD1. This CDR3 region has 16 residues. V lost 1 base to trimming and J lost 3 bases; unmatched junction nucleotides: 5. The V gene's germline CDR1 is MNHNY and CDR2 SVGAGI (reference sequence). CDR3 in amino acids: CASSYFAGTGGYEQYF. CDR3 DNA sequence: TGTGCCAGCAGTTACTTCGCCGGGACAGGGGGCTACGAGCAGTACTTC.

V gene TRBV2 combines with J gene TRBJ2-2, with D possibly TRBD1 on 6 matching bases. Germline V CDR1 and CDR2: SNHLY, FYNNEI. The CDR3 sequence is 15 residues long. The V end lost 10 bases, the J end lost 4 bases, and 19 bases lay between the germline ends. The DNA of the CDR3 is TGTGCCACCTCCCTCGAGGGGGAGAGCACCGGGGAGCTGTTTTTT. Protein: CATSLEGESTGELFF.

At least ten counts were recorded for this clonotype. CDR3: CASSFSGAAQGETQYF. The DNA of the CDR3 is TGTGCCAGCAGCTTTTCTGGGGCGGCCCAGGGAGAGACCCAGTACTTC. The chain employs TRBV11-2 and TRBJ2-5; D is possibly TRBD1 (5 bases). Germline V gene sequence: CDR1 SGHAT, CDR2 FQNNGV. Trimming removed 3 bases at V and 4 bases at J, with 18 bases between. The CDR3 is 16 amino acids.

This clonotype turned up a few times. The chain recombines TRBV13 with TRBJ1-3; tentatively, D is TRBD1 (6 bases). V lost 5 bases and J lost 0, with 8 bases in between. The V gene's germline CDR1 is PRHDT and CDR2 FYEKMQ (reference sequence). The CDR3 extends over 14 amino acids. CDR3 amino acids: CASSEGVSGNTIYF. Here the CDR3 DNA reads TGTGCCAGCAGCGAGGGGGTCTCTGGAAACACCATATATTTT.

There are many counts of this clonotype. The V gene is TRBV7-2, the J gene TRBJ1-2; perhaps TRBD1 as D (5 bases). The CDR3 covers 14 residues. Germline lookup yields CDR1 SGHTA and CDR2 FQGNSA. The V gene lost 0 bases and the J gene lost 2 bases, with 7 bases spanning the gap. The CDR3 DNA sequence: TGTGCCAGCAGCTTAGCTGGGGGGAACTATGGCTACACCTTC. Encoded protein: CASSLAGGNYGYTF.

This clonotype was seen a handful of times. This rearrangement joins TRBV3-1 to TRBJ1-1; D unclear. The CDR3 totals 15 residues. Per the germline V gene, CDR1 is LGHDT and CDR2 is YNNKEL (reference sequence). V was shortened by 0 bases and J by 1 base, with 9 bases between the two germline ends. The CDR3 sequence is CASSQDGSSNTEAFF. Written as DNA, the CDR3 is TGTGCCAGCAGCCAAGATGGCAGTTCGAACACTGAAGCTTTCTTT.

This clonotype was seen repeatedly, ten times or more. The chain uses TRBV7-2 and TRBJ2-4, with a weak D call TRBD1 (5 bases). The CDR3 runs to 16 residues. From germline, CDR1 is SGHTA and CDR2 FQGNSA. Trimming took 2 bases from V and 0 from J, leaving 11 bases between them. CDR3 nucleotide sequence: TGTGCCAGCAGCTTAACAGGTGTCTTAGCCAAAAACATTCAGTACTTC. Translation gives CASSLTGVLAKNIQYF.

This clonotype was detected ten times or more. This sequence joins TRBV19 and TRBJ1-1; a weak D match, TRBD1 (5 bases). CDR1 is LNHDA and CDR2 is SQIVND in the germline V gene (reference sequence). V dropped 10 bases and J dropped 0 bases, with 12 bases sitting between them. The CDR3 contains 13 residues. The CDR3 DNA is TGTGCCACCCTGACAGCTATGAACACTGAAGCTTTCTTT. Protein: CATLTAMNTEAFF.

This clonotype occurred many times. The chain recombines TRBV7-2 with TRBJ1-3, with a possible D match to TRBD1 (5 bases). This CDR3 is 13 amino acids long. V lost 8 bases to trimming and J lost 9 bases, with 17 bases between them. The germline V gene has CDR1 SGHTA and CDR2 FQGNSA. As DNA, the CDR3 is TGTGCCAGCCTCCCTTCGGGTAGGGGCACCATATATTTT. This encodes CASLPSGRGTIYF.

This clonotype was seen ten or more times. This chain joins TRBV7-8 and TRBJ1-1; a possible D gene is TRBD1 (5 bases). The length of the CDR3 is 16 residues. The germline CDR1 and CDR2 sequences are SGHVS and FQNEAQ. Trimming cost V 4 bases and J 4 bases, with 19 bases left between them. The CDR3 DNA reads TGTGCCAGCAGCTCCGGCCCCTTGGGGGTAAGCACTGAAGCTTTCTTT. Its protein product is CASSSGPLGVSTEAFF.

This clonotype occurred many times. The J gene is TRBJ1-2, the V gene TRBV4-2; D unclear. The CDR3 consists of 14 residues. V lost 0 bases, J lost 4 bases, and 9 bases lay in between. Germline loops: CDR1 LGHNA, CDR2 YNFKEQ. Written as DNA, the CDR3 is TGTGCCAGCAGCCAAGAGTCCAACCCCTATGGCTACACCTTC. Amino acids: CASSQESNPYGYTF.

V is TRBV20-1 and J is TRBJ1-1; D gene ambiguous. With 3 bases removed from V and 0 bases from J, the gap between germline ends came to 17 bases. CDR1 is DFQATT and CDR2 is SNEGSKA in the germline V gene (reference sequence). The CDR3 covers 16 residues. The CDR3 protein is CSASIVSSGMNTEAFF. The CDR3 DNA reads as TGCAGTGCTAGTATCGTCTCATCGGGCATGAACACTGAAGCTTTCTTT.

The chain is built from TRBV24-1 and TRBJ2-2; D is undetermined. From germline, CDR1 is KGHDR and CDR2 SFDVKD. The CDR3 is made up of 18 amino acids. Trimming cost V 2 bases and J 5 bases, with 20 bases left between them. CDR3 amino acids: CATSDSQVGKSKTGELFF. The CDR3 DNA follows: TGTGCCACCAGTGATTCGCAAGTCGGTAAATCTAAAACCGGGGAGCTGTTTTTT.